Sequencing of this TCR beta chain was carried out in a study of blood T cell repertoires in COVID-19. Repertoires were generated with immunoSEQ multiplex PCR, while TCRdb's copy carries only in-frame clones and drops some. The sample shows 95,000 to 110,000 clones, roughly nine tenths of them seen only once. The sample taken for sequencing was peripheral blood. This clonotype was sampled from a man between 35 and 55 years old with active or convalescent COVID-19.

CDR3 in DNA: TGTGCCAGTAGTATACGGCCAGGCGAGCAGTACTTC. Protein sequence: CASSIRPGEQYF. The rearrangement uses TRBV19 and TRBJ2-7, with D unresolved. Germline V gives CDR1 LNHDA, CDR2 SQIVND (reference sequence). CDR3 length equals 12 residues. V shed 2 bases and J shed 6 bases, with 8 bases lying between them.